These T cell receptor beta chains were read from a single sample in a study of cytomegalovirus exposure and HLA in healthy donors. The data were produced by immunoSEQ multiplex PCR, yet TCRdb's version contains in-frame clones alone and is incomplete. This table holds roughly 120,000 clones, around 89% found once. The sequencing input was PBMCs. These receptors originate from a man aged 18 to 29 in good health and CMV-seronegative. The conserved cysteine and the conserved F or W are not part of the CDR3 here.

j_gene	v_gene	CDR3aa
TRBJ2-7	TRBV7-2	ASSRTPTGGLTSTYEQY
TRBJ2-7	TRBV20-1	SAADSYEQY
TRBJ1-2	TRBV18	ASSSPHSGAYGYT
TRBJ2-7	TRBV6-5	ASSLGDLGYEQY
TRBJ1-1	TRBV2	ASSEGRWEAF
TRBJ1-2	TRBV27	ASSFLSDSYGYT
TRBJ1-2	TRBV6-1	ASSSGDYGYT
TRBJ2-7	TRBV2	ASSRDSEQY
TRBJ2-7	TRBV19	ASSIGRADEQY
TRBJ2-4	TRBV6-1	ASSDVAVAKNIQY
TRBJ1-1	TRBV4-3	ASSQSTGGSTEAF
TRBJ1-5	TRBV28	ASKLITGPDSNQPQH
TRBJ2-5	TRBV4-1	ASTVTGTGETQY
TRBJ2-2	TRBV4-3	ASSQDTRLAGPGTGELF
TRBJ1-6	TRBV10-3	AISESPAENSPLH
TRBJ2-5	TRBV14	ASSHWTSGSFIETQY
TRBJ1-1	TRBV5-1	ASSLAGQGRGTEAF
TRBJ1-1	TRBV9	ASSEVGEAF
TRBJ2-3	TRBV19	ASKETSTDTQY
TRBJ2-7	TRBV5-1	ASSFRLAGVEQY
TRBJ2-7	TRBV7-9	ASSLTQASSYEQY
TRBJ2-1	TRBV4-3	ASSQDRIDEQF